This record concerns one T cell receptor beta chain sequence. Its antigen is unidentified. Individuals with alopecia areata gave both lesional scalp punch biopsies and peripheral blood for collection. The length of the CDR3 is 15 residues. The V end lost 5 bases, the J end lost 1 base, and 14 bases lay between the germline ends. CDR1 SGDLS and CDR2 YYNGEE come from the germline V gene. The data stem from a study of CD8+ T cells in alopecia areata. Study-wide background: Those treated were given oral tofacitinib at 5 to 10 mg twice daily. Patients remained on tofacitinib for 6 to 18 months and then went 6 months without it.

Notes on the study in general: Researchers report lesional scalp, most notably alopecia totalis/universalis, outstripped normal scalp in clonality.

RNA was isolated and reverse transcribed to cDNA, the sequencing template. The method was immunoSEQ multiplex PCR; TCRdb's version includes in-frame clones alone and lacks a portion of them. The sample holds approximately 150,000 clones; more than 45% are singletons and the top ten take 6% to 7%. Sequenced: CD4+ T cells sorted from blood. The TCR was taken from a human donor with alopecia areata. The J gene is TRBJ2-3, the V gene TRBV9; D remains ambiguous. CDR3: CASSLGPQRTDTQYF. The CDR3 DNA reads as TGTGCCAGCAGTTTGGGCCCTCAACGCACAGATACGCAGTATTTT.